This note documents a single T cell receptor beta chain sequence. The target antigen is unknown. Every immunoSEQ plate was one replicate of a subset's evenly spread DNA. The method was immunoSEQ multiplex PCR; TCRdb's version includes in-frame clones alone and lacks a portion of them. Altogether some 500,000 clones are present, roughly 95% being singletons, with the ten largest covering about 0.068%. The CDR3 has 12 amino acids. Germline V gives CDR1 GTSNPN, CDR2 SVGIG (reference sequence). The data derive from a study of shared clonotypes between healthy human individuals. The study's findings and limits: Among donors, the sharing of clonotypes was expected to be influenced by sequencing depth.

Each donor was a Caucasian adult residing in Nashville, Tennessee. The sequenced material came from naive CD4+ T cells sorted from blood. Sample subset: CD45RA+ positively selected. The chain is built from TRBV30 and TRBJ2-5; unclear D gene. The J call could be wrong; TRBJ2-7 is a better fit for the DNA end. The origin of this receptor is a woman aged 25 to 39 in good health. DNA of the CDR3: TGTGCCTCGCAGGAGCGATCCTACGAGCAGTACTTC. Protein product: CASQERSYEQYF.